Listed below are T cell receptor beta chains from one sample, sequenced in a study of radiotherapy plus CTLA-4 blockade in lung cancer. Profiling relied on immunoSEQ multiplex PCR, and the TCRdb table lists in-frame clones only, not all of them. The sample consists of some 50,000 clones, 84% of them appearing once. The input for sequencing was peripheral blood, taken from a patient treated with radiotherapy plus ipilimumab. The receptors were sampled from a human donor with non-small cell lung cancer whose response to radiotherapy plus ipilimumab could not be evaluated. Each CDR3 is given with its conserved first and last residue. The D gene is left open where the match is weak. Clone size appears in some rows only: once, few, many, or a class for an expanded clone.

>TRBJ2-6|NA|TRBV15|NA
TGTGCCACCCGCTCTGGGGCCAACGTCCTGACTTTC
CATRSGANVLTF
>TRBJ2-1|TRBD2|TRBV9|NA
TGTGCCAGCAGCGTTAGCGGGGAGGAAGTATTCAATGAGCAGTTCTTC
CASSVSGEEVFNEQFF
>TRBJ1-1|NA|TRBV7-3|NA
TGTGCCAGCAGCTTAACGACGGTTGCAGGGGCGCGGACTGAAGCTTTCTTT
CASSLTTVAGARTEAFF
>TRBJ2-4|NA|TRBV7-9|NA
TGTGCCAGCAGCCAGAACAGGGATTTCATAGCCAAAAACATTCAGTACTTC
CASSQNRDFIAKNIQYF
>TRBJ2-7|TRBD1|TRBV9|NA
TGTGCCAGCAGCGTAGGCCAGGGGGATTTCTACGAGCAGTACTTC
CASSVGQGDFYEQYF
>TRBJ2-7|NA|TRBV6-6|once
TGTGCCAGCAGACCCCACGGGGAAACCGAGCAGTACTTC
CASRPHGETEQYF
>TRBJ1-3|NA|TRBV7-8|NA
TGTGCCAGCAGCTTAGTCGGGTCCGCCGACTCTGGAAACACCATATATTTT
CASSLVGSADSGNTIYF
>TRBJ1-6|NA|TRBV7-2|NA
TGTGCCAGCAGCTTAGGAGCGACTTATAATTCACCCCTCCACTTT
CASSLGATYNSPLHF
>TRBJ2-3|TRBD2|TRBV5-4|NA
TGTGCCAGCAGCTTGGCGGGGGGGAGAGGGACAGATACGCAGTATTTT
CASSLAGGRGTDTQYF
>TRBJ2-1|TRBD2|TRBV30|NA
TGTGCCTGGAGTACCCGGATACTAGCGGGTATCAATGAGCAGTTCTTC
CAWSTRILAGINEQFF
>TRBJ1-3|NA|TRBV28|NA
TGTGCCAGCAGTGTGAGACACTCTGGAAACACCATATATTTT
CASSVRHSGNTIYF
>TRBJ1-1|NA|TRBV9|NA
TGTGCCAGCAGCTGGGGCAGGGACACTGAAGCTTTCTTT
CASSWGRDTEAFF